A selection of T cell receptor beta chains follows, all from one sample in a study of T cell responses to AZD1222 COVID-19 vaccine. Clones were sequenced by immunoSEQ multiplex PCR, and TCRdb holds only the in-frame ones, with some missing. The data contain roughly 55,000 clones, around 90% of them singletons. The sequencing used peripheral blood, collected on day 0 of AZD1222 vaccination. Receptors originate from an adult in good health. CDR3s include the opening cysteine and the closing phenylalanine or tryptophan. The D gene is left open where the match is weak. A row's size may be missing; if present it is once, few, many or a size class.

TRBJ2-1 | TRBV19 | - | - | TGTGCCAGTAGTATGGCCAGAAGCTCCTACAATGAGCAGTTCTTC | CASSMARSSYNEQFF
TRBJ1-2 | TRBV5-4 | - | - | TGTGCCAGCAGCTTCCCCGGGTATGGCTACACCTTC | CASSFPGYGYTF
TRBJ1-2 | TRBV6-5 | - | - | TGTGCCAGCAGTTACTCTGGGGAGTATGGCTACACCTTC | CASSYSGEYGYTF
TRBJ2-7 | TRBV9 | - | - | TGTGCCAGCAGCGTAGCTGCTAGTCCAAGCGAGCAGTACTTC | CASSVAASPSEQYF
TRBJ2-1 | TRBV12-3/TRBV12-4 | - | TRBD2 | TGTGCCAGCAGTCAAAGCGGGAGTGATGAGCAGTTCTTC | CASSQSGSDEQFF
TRBJ2-2 | TRBV19 | - | - | TGTGCCAGTAGTGCCTTGACTACACGCCTCGGGGAGCTGTTTTTT | CASSALTTRLGELFF
TRBJ2-2 | TRBV30 | - | - | TGTGCCCGCCCAGGAGTTACCGGGGAGCTGTTTTTT | CARPGVTGELFF
TRBJ1-6 | TRBV5-4 | - | - | TGTGCCAGCAGTTGGAATGGACAGAGCTCCTATAATTCACCCCTCCACTTT | CASSWNGQSSYNSPLHF
TRBJ2-7 | TRBV2 | - | - | TGTGCCAGCAGTGGGCCTACCTCGCGGCTGTACTTC | CASSGPTSRLYF
TRBJ2-7 | TRBV10-1 | - | TRBD1 | TGCGCCAGCAGTTCCGGACAGGGCCACGAGCAGTACTTC | CASSSGQGHEQYF
TRBJ1-2 | TRBV6-2/TRBV6-3 | - | TRBD1 | TGTGCCAGCAGTTACTCGACAGGGATCCATGGCTACACCTTC | CASSYSTGIHGYTF
TRBJ1-2 | TRBV10-3 | - | TRBD1 | TGTGCCATCAGGGGGACAGGGCTAAGCTATGGCTACACCTTC | CAIRGTGLSYGYTF
TRBJ1-4 | TRBV6-2/TRBV6-3 | - | - | TGTGCCAGCAGTTACTCGGGCAGAGATGAAAAACTGTTTTTT | CASSYSGRDEKLFF
TRBJ2-3 | TRBV6-5 | - | TRBD1 | TGTGCCAGCAGGTTCGACAGGGGGTGGACAGATACGCAGTATTTT | CASRFDRGWTDTQYF
TRBJ1-1 | TRBV7-8 | - | - | TGTGCCAGCAATTCCGCCCTAGGGGCACCGAACACTGAAGCTTTCTTT | CASNSALGAPNTEAFF
TRBJ1-5 | TRBV19 | few | TRBD1 | TGTGCCAGTACCCTGGGAGGGGGCAGTAATCAGCCCCAGCATTTT | CASTLGGGSNQPQHF
TRBJ2-1 | TRBV7-2 | - | - | TGTGCCAGCAGCTTACTGGCAGCCTTTGGTGGTGAGCAGTTCTTC | CASSLLAAFGGEQFF
TRBJ1-4 | TRBV7-9 | - | - | TGTGCCAGCACCGGGCCTCCAACTAATGAAAAACTGTTTTTT | CASTGPPTNEKLFF
TRBJ2-2 | TRBV28 | - | - | TGTGCCAGCAACAGTCCACAGGGGAACACCGGGGAGCTGTTTTTT | CASNSPQGNTGELFF
TRBJ1-2 | TRBV6-5 | - | TRBD1 | TGTGCCAGCAGTCGGACAGGGGGCCACTATGGCTACACCTTC | CASSRTGGHYGYTF
TRBJ2-5 | TRBV5-4 | - | - | TGTGCCAGCAGCTCAACAGGGTCCATACGAAAAGAGACCCAGTACTTC | CASSSTGSIRKETQYF
TRBJ1-1 | TRBV5-4 | - | - | TGTGCCAGCAGCTTAGATACAGGGTCGGGCACTGAAGCTTTCTTT | CASSLDTGSGTEAFF
TRBJ2-3 | TRBV24-1 | - | - | TGTGCCACCAGTGATTCGCTGTCGGCTAGCACAGATACGCAGTATTTT | CATSDSLSASTDTQYF
TRBJ2-7 | TRBV11-2 | - | - | TGTGCCCCCCGTGCAGGCCGACTTCCCTACGAGCAGTACTTC | CAPRAGRLPYEQYF
TRBJ1-3 | TRBV5-1 | - | TRBD1 | TGCGCCAGCAGCCCCCAGGGGGCCCACTCTGGAAACACCATATATTTT | CASSPQGAHSGNTIYF
TRBJ1-1 | TRBV9 | - | - | TGTGCCAGCAGCGTAGGGGCCGGGGGCGCCTCCACTGAAGCTTTCTTT | CASSVGAGGASTEAFF
TRBJ1-5 | TRBV10-3 | - | - | TGTGCCGTCGGGACGGGTCTGGATCAGCCCCAGCATTTT | CAVGTGLDQPQHF
TRBJ1-1 | TRBV29-1 | - | - | TGCAGCGTTGAAAAGGGCAGGGTGAACACTGAAGCTTTCTTT | CSVEKGRVNTEAFF
TRBJ1-5 | TRBV28 | - | - | TGTGCCACCGCGGCGGCGAATCAGCCCCAGCATTTT | CATAAANQPQHF
TRBJ1-1 | TRBV30 | - | TRBD1 | TGTGCCTGGAGGAGGGACAGATTGAACACTGAAGCTTTCTTT | CAWRRDRLNTEAFF
TRBJ1-3 | TRBV7-9 | once | - | TGTGCCAGCACGCGACAGCACTCTGGAAACACCATATATTTT | CASTRQHSGNTIYF
TRBJ1-5 | TRBV7-2 | - | - | TGTGCCAGCAGTCCCACGGGTCAGCCCCAGCATTTT | CASSPTGQPQHF
TRBJ2-5 | TRBV28 | - | TRBD1 | TGTGCCAGCAGCCCTGGACAGGGGGTTTGGGAGACCCAGTACTTC | CASSPGQGVWETQYF
TRBJ2-1 | TRBV7-8 | - | - | TGTGCCAGCAGCCCCAGACTAGTTCTGGATGAGCAGTTCTTC | CASSPRLVLDEQFF
TRBJ1-1 | TRBV19 | - | - | TGTGCCAGTACTTGGGGGGACACGAACACTGAAGCTTTCTTT | CASTWGDTNTEAFF
TRBJ2-5 | TRBV20-1 | - | - | TGCAGTGCTAGTGTTACAGTGGGATCGGAGACCCAGTACTTC | CSASVTVGSETQYF
TRBJ1-6 | TRBV20-1 | - | - | TGCAGTGCTAGTAGGGGGGAAAATTCACCCCTCCACTTT | CSASRGENSPLHF
TRBJ1-2 | TRBV2 | - | - | TGTGCCAGCAGTGGGACGGGCAGTGGCGGCTACACCTTC | CASSGTGSGGYTF
TRBJ1-1 | TRBV5-4 | - | TRBD1 | TGTGCCAGCAGCGAACCGAAGGGGGCGGACACTGAAGCTTTCTTT | CASSEPKGADTEAFF
TRBJ2-2 | TRBV19 | - | TRBD2 | TGTGCCAGTAGGGGTAATCCTAGCGGGAGGGCTAGGGCCGGGGAGCTGTTTTTT | CASRGNPSGRARAGELFF
TRBJ2-1 | TRBV6-5 | - | TRBD2 | TGTGCCAGCAGTCCCGGGACTAGGGGAAACGTTGAGCAGTTCTTC | CASSPGTRGNVEQFF
TRBJ2-1 | TRBV27 | - | - | TGTGCCAGCAGTTTAGCGGCGGCCCGCAATCAGTTCTTC | CASSLAAARNQFF
TRBJ2-1 | TRBV13 | - | - | TGTGCCAGCAGCTTAGATTACGGGAGAAGGGAGAACAATGAGCAGTTCTTC | CASSLDYGRRENNEQFF
TRBJ1-4 | TRBV28 | - | - | TGTGCCAGCAGTTTACCCGGTTATGAAAAACTGTTTTTT | CASSLPGYEKLFF
TRBJ2-1 | TRBV6-6 | - | - | TGTGCCAGCAGTTACTCCGGTGCTGGAGTTGATGAGCAGTTCTTC | CASSYSGAGVDEQFF
TRBJ2-1 | TRBV7-8 | - | - | TGTGCCAGCAGTCGAGGCCACAATGAGCAGTTCTTC | CASSRGHNEQFF
TRBJ2-3 | TRBV9 | - | - | TGTGCCAGCAGCGTAGAAGGTTGGGGAATGGGAGATACGCAGTATTTT | CASSVEGWGMGDTQYF
TRBJ1-1 | TRBV6-5 | - | - | TGTGCCAGCGGGTTGGGGGGGAAGGTCGGCGCTTTCTTT | CASGLGGKVGAFF
TRBJ2-7 | TRBV11-3 | - | TRBD2 | TGTGCCAGCAGCTCGCCCGGGACTAGCGACGAGCAGTACTTC | CASSSPGTSDEQYF
TRBJ2-5 | TRBV28 | - | - | TGTGCCAGCAGTTTTGGCGTACAAGAGACCCAGTACTTC | CASSFGVQETQYF
TRBJ2-6 | TRBV7-2 | - | - | TGTGCCAGCAGCTCGGACCACTCTGGGGCCAACGTCCTGACTTTC | CASSSDHSGANVLTF
TRBJ1-2 | TRBV7-9 | - | - | TGTGCCAGCAGCTTAGACCTGACAGTTAACTATGGCTACACCTTC | CASSLDLTVNYGYTF
TRBJ2-7 | TRBV24-1 | - | - | TGTGCCACCAGTGAAGCACACAGGTACGAGCAGTACTTC | CATSEAHRYEQYF
TRBJ1-4 | TRBV9 | once | - | TGTGCCAGCAGCGTAGCCGTGGGCCCAGGGGAAAAACTGTTTTTT | CASSVAVGPGEKLFF